The clone carrying this T cell receptor beta chain has ten or more counts. Its antigen is as yet unknown. CDR1 and CDR2 (germline): WSHSY, SAAADI. The CDR3 contains 13 residues. The trim removed 4 bases at V and 7 bases at J, leaving 1 base unmatched. This entry is derived from a study of CD8+ T cells in alopecia areata. Study overall: The study gave tofacitinib for 6 to 18 months, then 6 months off drug. Study outcomes and limitations: Scalp and blood samples kept many expanded lesional clones throughout tofacitinib. Administration of tofacitinib significantly diminished scalp clonality and expanded CD8+ clones within the top 100.

RNA was extracted and reverse transcribed into cDNA as the sequencing template. Some clones are missing from TCRdb's copy, which holds only in-frame ones; the method was immunoSEQ multiplex PCR. Of some 190,000 clones in the sample, approximately 70% were seen once. Treatment defined: oral pan-JAK inhibitor, 5-10 mg twice daily. Alopecia areata patients gave lesional scalp punch biopsies and peripheral blood samples. The TCR comes from a human donor with alopecia areata. The gene calls are TRBV10-2 and TRBJ1-6; 7 nucleotides match TRBD1. This material consisted of CD4+ T cells sorted from blood, taken at week 44, from a patient treated with tofacitinib. CDR3 residues: CASSGQGNSPLHF. CDR3 sequence (DNA): TGCGCCAGCAGTGGACAGGGCAATTCACCCCTCCACTTT.